This TCR beta chain emerged from a study of T cells in Graves' hyperthyroidism and ophthalmopathy. Whole-study findings and limits: Most expanded thyroid clonotypes above 0.001 recurred in blood.

This clonotype showed up many times. What it recognizes is unknown. Using RNA transcripts as the source, TCR beta CDR3 regions were amplified. The HTBI primer set was used in a first-round RT-PCR of the TCR CDR3. TCRdb itself ran the multiplex PCR reads through MiXCR, one entry per CDR3 protein. The table shows about 250,000 distinct CDR3 sequences, with around 25% occurring only once. The junction had 23 bases not matched to a gene; V was cut back by 5 bases and J by 7 bases. The CDR3 length is 19 residues. Per the germline V gene, CDR1 is SGHTA and CDR2 is FQGNSA. The V gene is TRBV7-2, the J gene TRBJ1-5; 7 bases map to TRBD1. The sequence was collected from a middle-aged woman with Graves' ophthalmopathy. The sequenced material came from blood. For the CDR3, the DNA is TGTGCCAGCAGCCCTAGAGGGCGAGCGGAACAGGGGTTCTTCCAGCCCCAGCATTTT. Protein product: CASSPRGRAEQGFFQPQHF.